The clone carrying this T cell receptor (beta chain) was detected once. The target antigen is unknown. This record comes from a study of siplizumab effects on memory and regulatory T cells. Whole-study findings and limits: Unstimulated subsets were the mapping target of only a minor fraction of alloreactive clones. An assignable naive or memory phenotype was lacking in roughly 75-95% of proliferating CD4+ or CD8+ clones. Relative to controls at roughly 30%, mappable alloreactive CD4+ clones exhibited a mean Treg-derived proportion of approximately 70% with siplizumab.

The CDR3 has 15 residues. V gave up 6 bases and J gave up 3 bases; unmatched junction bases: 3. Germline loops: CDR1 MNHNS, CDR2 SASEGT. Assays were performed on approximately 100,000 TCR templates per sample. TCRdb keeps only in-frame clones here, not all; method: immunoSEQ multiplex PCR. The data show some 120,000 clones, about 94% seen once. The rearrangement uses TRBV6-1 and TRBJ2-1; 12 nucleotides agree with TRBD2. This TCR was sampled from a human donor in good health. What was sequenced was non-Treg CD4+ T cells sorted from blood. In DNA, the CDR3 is TGTGCCAGCAGAGGACTAGCGGGACTCTACAATGAGCAGTTCTTC. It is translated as CASRGLAGLYNEQFF.